These T cell receptor beta chains were read from a single sample in a study of T cell clones after liver transplantation. Assay: immunoSEQ multiplex PCR; the TCRdb copy retains only in-frame clones and omits some. The table lists fewer than 65,000 clones, less than 75% of them singletons. This material consisted of CD4+ T cells from blood, taken at the 22-month timepoint. The receptors were gathered from a human patient who received a liver transplant. Part of the T cell pool may stem from the graft donor. Both conserved end residues are part of each CDR3. The D gene is left open where the match is weak. Where a row states a size, it is once, few, many or the class of an expanded clone; other rows omit it.

size	J	D	V	DNA	CDR3
few	TRBJ1-6	NA	TRBV27	TGTGCCAGCAGTTCGGACCCTAATTCACCCCTCCACTTT	CASSSDPNSPLHF
NA	TRBJ1-3	TRBD1	TRBV2	TGTGCCAGCAGCCCGTACTACAGGGGCTCTGGAAACACCATATATTTT	CASSPYYRGSGNTIYF
NA	TRBJ1-5	NA	TRBV7-3	TGTGCCAGCAGCTCGCAACAGGGCGGTAAACAGCCCCAGCATTTT	CASSSQQGGKQPQHF
once	TRBJ1-3	NA	TRBV21-1	TGTGCCAGCAGCTCTAAGCGGGGGCCTGGAAACACCATATATTTT	CASSSKRGPGNTIYF
many	TRBJ1-6	NA	TRBV2	TGTGCCAGCAGTGAAGGACAGTGGAATTCACCCCTCCACTTT	CASSEGQWNSPLHF
NA	TRBJ1-5	NA	TRBV25-1	TGTGCCAGCAGTGAAAGGGAGGGGGGGAGCAATCAGCCCCAGCATTTT	CASSEREGGSNQPQHF
few	TRBJ2-7	NA	TRBV21-1	TGCGCGCACCGACAGGGGACTAGGGTACACGAGCAGTACTTC	CAHRQGTRVHEQYF
NA	TRBJ1-2	NA	TRBV9	TGTGCCAGCAGCTCACGTCATTCGAGCTCCTATGGCTACACCTTC	CASSSRHSSSYGYTF
medium-sized	TRBJ2-3	NA	TRBV7-9	TGTGCCAGCAGCTCCCGACTAGTGCGCACAGATACGCAGTATTTT	CASSSRLVRTDTQYF
few	TRBJ1-1	NA	TRBV19	TGTGCCAGTGCCGGTAACACTGAAGCTTTCTTT	CASAGNTEAFF
once	TRBJ1-2	TRBD1	TRBV15	TGTGCCACCAGCAGAGGGGTAGTTGAGGGGGCAGGCTACACCTTC	CATSRGVVEGAGYTF
once	TRBJ1-5	TRBD1	TRBV7-8	TGTGCCAGCAGCTTCGCGCCGGGACAGGGACAGCCCCAGCATTTT	CASSFAPGQGQPQHF
NA	TRBJ2-1	NA	TRBV6-1	TGTGCCAGCGGAGGGACAGCCAGAAATGAGCAGTTCTTC	CASGGTARNEQFF